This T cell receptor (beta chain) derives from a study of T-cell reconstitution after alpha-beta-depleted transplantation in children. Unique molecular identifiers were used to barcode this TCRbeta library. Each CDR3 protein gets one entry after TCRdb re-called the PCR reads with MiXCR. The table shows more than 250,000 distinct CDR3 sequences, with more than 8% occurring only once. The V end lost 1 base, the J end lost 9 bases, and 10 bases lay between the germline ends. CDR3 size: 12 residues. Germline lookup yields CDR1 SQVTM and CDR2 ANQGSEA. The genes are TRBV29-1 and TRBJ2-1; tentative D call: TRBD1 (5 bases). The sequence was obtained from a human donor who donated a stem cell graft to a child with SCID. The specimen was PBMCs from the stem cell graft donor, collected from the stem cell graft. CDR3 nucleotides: TGCAGCGTTGAAGTGTGGGGCTTTGAGCAGTTCTTC. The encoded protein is CSVEVWGFEQFF.